Each of the 7 T cell receptor beta chains below was sequenced from the same sample in a study of blood T cell repertoires in COVID-19. TCRdb's table, derived via immunoSEQ multiplex PCR, lists solely in-frame clones and lacks some. This table has 250,000 or so clones, 75% to 90% appearing once. Sequencing used PBMCs or T cells enriched from blood (not recorded which). The receptors shown here come from a young woman with acute COVID-19.

The chain carries TRBV6-5 and TRBJ2-1; possibly TRBD2 for D (6 bases). Germline lookup yields CDR1 MNHEY and CDR2 SVGAGI. The CDR3 has 15 residues. V lost 0 bases and J lost 3, with 9 bases in between. The CDR3 DNA follows: TGTGCCAGCAGTTACTCGAGCGGGTACTACAATGAGCAGTTCTTC. Amino acid sequence: CASSYSSGYYNEQFF.

The chain carries TRBV10-3 and TRBJ1-1; D is perhaps TRBD1 (5 bases). From germline, CDR1 is ENHRY and CDR2 SYGVKD. The V end was cut by 4 bases, the J end by 5 bases, with 14 bases between. CDR3 length equals 14 residues. The CDR3 DNA sequence: TGTGCCATCAGTGGGGGTCAGGGTGAGACTGAAGCTTTCTTT. This translates into CAISGGQGETEAFF.

The count of this clone is one. The chain combines TRBV5-4 with TRBJ2-3, with TRBD2 identical over 11 bases. CDR3 size: 16 residues. V lost 4 bases, J lost 2 bases, and 6 bases stayed unmatched. The germline gives CDR1 SGHNT, CDR2 YYREEE (reference sequence). This chain's CDR3 is CASSPGLAELTDTQYF. DNA of the CDR3: TGTGCCAGCAGCCCGGGACTAGCGGAGCTCACAGATACGCAGTATTTT.

The CDR3 DNA sequence: TGTGCCAGCTCACCACGGGGCAACAGGGAGCCTTCCTACGAGCAGTACTTC. Protein sequence: CASSPRGNREPSYEQYF. The gene calls are TRBV18 and TRBJ2-7, with TRBD1 as a possible D gene (6 bases). Per the germline V gene, CDR1 is KGHSH and CDR2 is LQKENI. With 1 base removed from V and 1 base from J, the gap between germline ends came to 17 bases. The CDR3 extends over 17 amino acids.

About this clone: Other nucleotide sequences in the sample specify the same CDR3. The V and J genes are TRBV27 and TRBJ1-5; 7 nucleotides align to TRBD1. The V and J ends lost 2 bases and 2 bases, in that order; junction bases with no gene match: 0. The CDR3 is made up of 14 amino acids. The germline gives CDR1 MNHEY, CDR2 SMNVEV (reference sequence). The DNA for the CDR3 is TGTGCCAGCAGTTTACAGGGGGGCAATCAGCCCCAGCATTTT. This sequence encodes CASSLQGGNQPQHF.

This clone was detected only once. The chain employs TRBV29-1 and TRBJ2-1; 10 bases are shared with TRBD2. Germline loops: CDR1 SQVTM, CDR2 ANQGSEA. The CDR3 sequence is 13 residues long. J was trimmed by 3 bases and V by 8 bases; bases with no gene match: 4. CDR3 nucleotides: TGCAGCATAAGCGGGGGGGACTACAATGAGCAGTTCTTC. Its protein is CSISGGDYNEQFF.

This chain joins TRBV25-1 and TRBJ2-2; TRBD1 aligns across 8 bases. Germline V gives CDR1 MGHDK, CDR2 SYGVNS. CDR3 length: 15 residues. The V segment lost 1 base and the J segment 6 bases; nucleotides outside the gene matches: 4. The CDR3 DNA reads TGTGCCAGCAGTGAATCGGACAGGGATTCCGGGGAGCTGTTTTTT. Its translation: CASSESDRDSGELFF.